This TCR beta chain was recorded in a study of shared clonotypes between healthy human individuals. General study findings and limits: The study found roughly 5.3% of naive CD4 clonotypes shared across a few donors. Generally, naive subsets (rather than memory subsets) showed larger estimated richness. Sequencing depth was expected to influence donor clonotype sharing.

About this clone itself: The antigen remains unidentified.

How the authors handled the data: Quality scores were absent from the junction-only immunoSEQ sequences, so filtering differed. Assay used: immunoSEQ multiplex PCR; TCRdb lists only in-frame clones, some missing. For V, J and clone size, that table is used; D and trimming come from the DNA. The sample contains over a million clones, around 95% of which appear only once. Per the germline V gene, CDR1 is SGDLS and CDR2 is YYNGEE. V was clipped by 3 bases and J by 3 bases; unmatched bases: 6. The CDR3 contains 15 residues. This receptor was obtained from a man aged 30 to 39 in good health. Material: naive CD4+ T cells sorted from blood. The subset is: CD45RA+ positively selected. V usage is TRBV9 and J usage is TRBJ2-1; TRBD2 matches 7 bases. Here the CDR3 DNA reads TGTGCCAGCAGCGCCTACCTAGCGGACTACAATGAGCAGTTCTTC. Amino acid sequence: CASSAYLADYNEQFF.